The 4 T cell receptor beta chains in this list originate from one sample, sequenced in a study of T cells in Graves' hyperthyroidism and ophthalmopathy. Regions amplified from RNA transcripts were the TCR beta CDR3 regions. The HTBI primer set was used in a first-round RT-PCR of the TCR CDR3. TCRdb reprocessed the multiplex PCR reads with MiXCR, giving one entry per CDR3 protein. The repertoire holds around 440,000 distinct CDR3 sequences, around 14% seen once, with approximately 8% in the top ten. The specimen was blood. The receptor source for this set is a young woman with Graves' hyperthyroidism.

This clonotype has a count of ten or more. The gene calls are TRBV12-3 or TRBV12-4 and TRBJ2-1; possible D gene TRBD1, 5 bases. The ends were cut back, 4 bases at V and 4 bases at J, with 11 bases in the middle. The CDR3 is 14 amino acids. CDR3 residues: CASSSSDRYNEQFF. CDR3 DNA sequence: TGTGCCAGCAGTTCCTCAGACAGATACAATGAGCAGTTCTTC.

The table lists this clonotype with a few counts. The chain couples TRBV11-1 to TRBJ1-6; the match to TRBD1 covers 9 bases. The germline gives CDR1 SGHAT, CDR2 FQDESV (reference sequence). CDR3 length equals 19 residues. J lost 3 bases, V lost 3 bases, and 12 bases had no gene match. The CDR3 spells CASSLVRGQGRLYNSPLHF. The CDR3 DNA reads TGTGCCAGCAGCTTGGTCCGAGGACAGGGGCGCCTCTATAATTCACCCCTCCACTTT.

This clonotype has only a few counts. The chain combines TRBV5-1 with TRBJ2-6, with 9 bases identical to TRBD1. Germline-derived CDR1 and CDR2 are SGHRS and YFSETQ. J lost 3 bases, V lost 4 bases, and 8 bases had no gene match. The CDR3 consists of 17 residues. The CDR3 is CASSNPQGANGANVLTF. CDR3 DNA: TGCGCCAGCAGCAACCCACAGGGGGCAAATGGGGCCAACGTCCTGACTTTC.

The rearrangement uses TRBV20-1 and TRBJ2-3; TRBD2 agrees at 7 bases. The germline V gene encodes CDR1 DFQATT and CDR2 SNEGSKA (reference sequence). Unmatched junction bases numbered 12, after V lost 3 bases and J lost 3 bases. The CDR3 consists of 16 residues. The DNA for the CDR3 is TGCAGTGCTAGTTCCGTAACTAGCGTGAGGACAGATACGCAGTATTTT. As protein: CSASSVTSVRTDTQYF.